The next 18 T cell receptor beta chains were all read from a single sample in a study of blood T cells in healthy people across ages. It was with a sample-barcoded 5' primer and a J-beta primer mix that a second PCR of about 6 to 11 cycles was run. TCRdb itself ran the 5' RACE reads through MiXCR, one entry per CDR3 protein. The data contain 600,000 or so distinct CDR3 sequences, around 20% of them singletons. The specimen was blood. The receptors here all came from a man in his 70s in good health.

The chain uses TRBV7-9 and TRBJ2-7, with D tentatively TRBD1 or TRBD2 (5 bases each). The germline V and J ends were trimmed by 5 bases and 3 bases, with 17 bases remaining between them. CDR3 length equals 15 residues. Germline V gene data show CDR1 as SEHNR and CDR2 as FQNEAQ (reference sequence). As DNA, the CDR3 is TGTGCCAGCAGCCGCAGTAGGGACCTTTTCTACGAGCAGTACTTC. It specifies CASSRSRDLFYEQYF.

This sequence joins TRBV5-1 and TRBJ2-3; 10 bases are shared with TRBD2. The CDR3 totals 18 residues. V shed 2 bases and J 5 bases; nucleotides not matched to a gene: 14. The germline V gene has CDR1 SGHRS and CDR2 YFSETQ. The CDR3 region is CASSFTAPGLAEKDTQYF. The CDR3 region has the DNA TGCGCCAGCAGCTTTACTGCTCCCGGACTAGCGGAGAAAGATACGCAGTATTTT.

CDR3 nucleotides: TGTGCCAGCTCACCAAAACTAGCGGGAGTCAGCGGGGAGCTGTTTTTT. It codes for CASSPKLAGVSGELFF. The chain recombines TRBV18 with TRBJ2-2, with 11 bases lining up with TRBD2. Trimming cost V 2 bases and J 7 bases; bases outside gene matches: 6. The CDR3 consists of 16 residues. Germline V CDR1 and CDR2: KGHSH, LQKENI. Together with reference TRBV18 and TRBJ2-2, the CDR3 gives the full variable domain: NAGVMQNPRHLVRRRGQEARLRCSPMKGHSHVYWYRQLPEEGLKFMVYLQKENIIDESGMPKERFSAEFPKEGPSILRIQQVVRGDSAAYFCASSPKLAGVSGELFFGEGSRLTVL.

This clonotype was counted a few times. This chain links TRBV29-1 with TRBJ2-3; possible D gene TRBD1, 5 bases. V lost 1 base to trimming and J lost 0 bases, with 17 bases between them. The germline gives CDR1 SQVTM, CDR2 ANQGSEA. The CDR3 totals 17 residues. The CDR3 sequence is CSVEGIGREGSTDTQYF. As DNA, the CDR3 is TGCAGCGTTGAAGGAATCGGCAGGGAAGGGAGCACAGATACGCAGTATTTT.

Details on this clonotype: An end of the junction does not agree with germline; a read error may underlie this. V is TRBV10-3 and J is TRBJ1-2; D perhaps matches TRBD1 (5 bases). Germline V gene sequence: CDR1 ENHRY, CDR2 SYGVKD. CDR3 size: 13 residues. CDR3 amino acids: CATSESAGHRNTF. Written as DNA, the CDR3 is TGTGCCACCAGTGAGTCGGCTGGACACCGAAACACCTTC.

This clonotype occurred a few times. This chain connects TRBV28 to TRBJ2-1; tentatively, D is TRBD1 or TRBD2 (5 bases each). Trimming removed 7 bases at V and 4 bases at J, with 14 bases between. This CDR3 is built from 14 residues. The germline gives CDR1 MDHEN, CDR2 SYDVKM. CDR3 in amino acids: CASNHRDGYNEQFF. CDR3 DNA: TGTGCCAGCAACCACCGGGACGGTTACAATGAGCAGTTCTTC.

This clonotype came up a few times. J is TRBJ2-7 and V is TRBV7-2, with 9 positions matching TRBD2. V was clipped by 2 bases and J by 4 bases; unmatched bases: 3. Germline values: CDR1 SGHTA, CDR2 FQGNSA. The CDR3 spans 14 residues. CDR3 nucleotides: TGTGCCAGCAGCTTAAAAGCGGGAGGTTACGAGCAGTACTTC. Its protein product is CASSLKAGGYEQYF.

This clonotype appeared a few times. The chain couples TRBV29-1 to TRBJ2-1; D not resolved. The V end lost 2 bases, the J end lost 7 bases, and 12 bases lay between the germline ends. The germline V gene has CDR1 SQVTM and CDR2 ANQGSEA. This CDR3 is built from 13 residues. The CDR3 here is CSVEPSYPNEQFF. Written as DNA, the CDR3 is TGCAGCGTTGAACCGAGCTACCCAAATGAGCAGTTCTTC.

This clonotype was counted only a few times. The chain couples TRBV11-2 to TRBJ2-7; TRBD2 might be the D (6 bases). V shed 2 bases and J shed 1 base, with 9 bases lying between them. CDR1 and CDR2 (germline): SGHAT, FQNNGV. The CDR3 is made up of 14 amino acids. CDR3 protein: CASSLWEVSYEQYF. As DNA, the CDR3 is TGTGCCAGCAGCTTATGGGAGGTTTCCTACGAGCAGTACTTC.

The chain is built from TRBV5-1 and TRBJ2-7; 8 nucleotides agree with TRBD2. J gave up 2 bases and V 4 bases, and 5 bases lay outside the gene matches. The germline V gene has CDR1 SGHRS and CDR2 YFSETQ. The CDR3 runs to 14 residues. The CDR3 DNA reads TGCGCCAGCAGCCGGGGACTAGGGGCCTACGAGCAGTACTTC. The encoded protein is CASSRGLGAYEQYF.

This clonotype came up a few times. One junction end does not reproduce the germline sequence, and a read error may be involved. The V call is TRBV4-3, the J call TRBJ2-3; D is unresolved. Germline lookup yields CDR1 LGHNA and CDR2 YSLEER. The CDR3 has 15 amino acids. CDR3 amino acids: CASSQVGDNTDTQYF. Here the CDR3 DNA reads TGCGCCAGTAGCCAAGTAGGAGACAACACAGATACGCAGTATTTT.

CDR3 nucleotide sequence: TGCAGTGCTAGGGAGGCCCGAACGGCTAATGAAAAACTGTTTTTT. Its protein product is CSAREARTANEKLFF. The chain has TRBV20-1 and TRBJ1-4, with unresolved D. Germline V gene data show CDR1 as DFQATT and CDR2 as SNEGSKA (reference sequence). This CDR3 is built from 15 residues. Trimming removed 3 bases at V and 3 bases at J, with 14 bases between.

In its sample, this clonotype was seen a few times. The chain is built from TRBV6-5 and TRBJ1-6, with 9 bases matching TRBD1. The CDR3 sequence is 15 residues long. The V segment lost 5 bases and the J segment 9 bases; nucleotides outside the gene matches: 8. Germline loops: CDR1 MNHEY, CDR2 SVGAGI. CDR3 sequence: CASSRLQGAGSPLHF. The CDR3 bases are TGTGCCAGCAGTCGACTACAGGGGGCCGGTTCACCCCTCCACTTT.

This chain connects TRBV29-1 to TRBJ2-7, with 11 positions matching TRBD2. CDR1 is SQVTM, CDR2 ANQGSEA, per germline. The ends lost 4 bases at V and 6 bases at J; junction bases unmatched: 17. The CDR3 is made up of 17 amino acids. This CDR3 reads CSVARDRASLAGGEQYF. CDR3 in DNA: TGCAGCGTTGCCCGGGACAGGGCGAGTCTAGCGGGAGGCGAGCAGTACTTC.

To note about this clonotype: A read error may explain this, as a much larger clone is one base away. The chain has TRBV7-8 and TRBJ1-2; TRBD1 agrees at 9 bases. The CDR3 extends over 13 amino acids. Germline V CDR1 and CDR2: SGHVS, FQNEAQ. The CDR3 nucleotides read TGTGCCAGCAGCTTAGACAGGGGGCTCGGCTACCCCTTC. Amino acids: CASSLDRGLGYPF.

This sequence joins TRBV6-1 and TRBJ2-2; D remains ambiguous. The CDR3 consists of 15 residues. V was shortened by 0 bases and J by 7 bases, with 12 bases between the two germline ends. The germline gives CDR1 MNHNS, CDR2 SASEGT. The CDR3 here is CASSEAFQYIGELFF. CDR3 sequence (DNA): TGTGCCAGCAGTGAAGCTTTCCAATACATCGGGGAGCTGTTTTTT.

This clonotype was seen many times. This sequence joins TRBV5-1 and TRBJ2-1; 9 positions agree with TRBD2. The CDR3 is made up of 14 amino acids. Germline-derived CDR1 and CDR2 are SGHRS and YFSETQ. V trimming: 2 bases; J trimming: 5 bases; junction bases outside the gene matches: 2. CDR3 sequence: CASSFLAGNNEQFF. CDR3 DNA: TGCGCCAGCAGCTTCCTAGCGGGAAACAATGAGCAGTTCTTC.

This chain connects TRBV5-5 to TRBJ2-5; 8 bases map to TRBD1. The closer fit of TRBJ2-1 to the DNA end suggests the J call may be wrong. The CDR3 is 13 amino acids. Looked up from germline, CDR1 is SGHKS and CDR2 is YYEKEE (reference sequence). The CDR3 here is CASSWRTGTEQFF. The CDR3 region has the DNA TGTGCCAGCAGCTGGAGGACAGGGACTGAGCAGTTCTTC.